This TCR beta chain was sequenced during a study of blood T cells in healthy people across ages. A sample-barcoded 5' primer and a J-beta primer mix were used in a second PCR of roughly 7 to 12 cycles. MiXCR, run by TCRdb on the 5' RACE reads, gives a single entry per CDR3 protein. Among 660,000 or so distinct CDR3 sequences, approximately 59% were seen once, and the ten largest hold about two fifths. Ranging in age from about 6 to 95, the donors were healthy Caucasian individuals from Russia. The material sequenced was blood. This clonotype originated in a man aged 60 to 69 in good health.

CDR3 sequence (DNA): TGCAGTGCTAGGGGAGCGGGGGAGGCTCGGGAGACCCAGTACTTC. It is translated as CSARGAGEARETQYF. The rearrangement links TRBV20-1 to TRBJ2-5; 8 positions agree with TRBD2. V dropped 3 bases and J dropped 5; count of bases not matched to a gene: 11. The CDR3 length is 15 residues. From germline, CDR1 is DFQATT and CDR2 SNEGSKA (reference sequence).